This T cell receptor beta chain was documented in a study of OX40 agonist ivuxolimab in advanced cancers. Looking at the study overall: Allowance was made for prior anti-PD-1, anti-PD-L1 or anti-CTLA-4 therapy, and roughly 39% had some. Study-wide results and limits: Expanded clones were, on average, more numerous among CD8+ T cells than CD4+. Nonresponders, in some cases, also had low normalized T-cell clonal expansion.

Comment on this clone: The antigen remains unidentified.

The CDR3 runs 16 residues. Losses at the gene ends were 0 bases for V and 1 base for J; bases not matched to a gene: 6. Germline CDR1 SGHRS, CDR2 YFSETQ. Libraries were prepared by immunoSEQ multiplex PCR; TCRdb keeps only in-frame clonotypes and omits some of them. Found here are some 100,000 clones, approximately 80% of them singletons; the top ten hold approximately 5%. This receptor was obtained from an adult with an advanced solid tumor such as melanoma, head and neck, liver or kidney cancer. The sequenced sample was CD4+ or CD8+ T cells sorted from blood, obtained in a trial of the OX40 agonist ivuxolimab. This chain joins TRBV5-1 and TRBJ1-1; 7 bases map to TRBD1. CDR3 residues: CASSLGSGGKNTEAFF. DNA for the CDR3: TGCGCCAGCAGCTTGGGTTCAGGGGGGAAGAACACTGAAGCTTTCTTT.